The T cell receptor beta chain described here comes from a study of cytomegalovirus exposure and HLA in healthy donors (dated by TCRdb to about 2017). Study-wide context: An earlier analysis of some 620 of the donors reported 276 Gb of sequence data and around 110 million unique TCR beta sequences obtained from 180 million or so T cells. A later analysis re-analyzed previously published TCR beta repertoires from about 600 donors and added high-resolution HLA genotyping to study TCR occurrence patterns. Donor age, sex, ethnicity and CMV serostatus were compiled alongside the repertoire data. In an earlier analysis of several hundred of the donors, high-throughput TCR beta sequencing was used to judge whether each TCR beta V gene segment behaved as functional or pseudogenic. Roughly 300 gigabases of sequencing data and 91 million or so unique TCR sequences made up an early release that covered some 640 HLA-typed donors. HLA typing included class I and class II loci at four-digit resolution. A later genetic analysis used genome-wide SNP genotypes for 398 of the 666 donors, treating that subset as a discovery cohort. Five DR-DQ haplotypes were treated as single units for association and clustering because of strong linkage in the cohort. Of the roughly 400 genotyped donors, 81% fell in the genetic ancestry cluster associated with self-reported Caucasian donors. Besides the first cohort of more than 650 subjects, a separate validation cohort made up of over a hundred different subjects was used. The study was designed to test whether signatures of past pathogen exposure could be identified by cataloging public T cell receptors. To predict cytomegalovirus infection status, the study brought together high-throughput TCR immunosequencing, statistical association of individual TCRs with disease status, and machine learning. The study profiled the T cell repertoires of some 610 subjects by immunosequencing and related them to cytomegalovirus serostatus. Rather than using new phenotypic data, the later analysis identified candidate immune exposures from TCR beta sequences and from how often those sequences occurred across donors. All discovery cohort repertoires had been generated using a single sequencing platform. Among almost 400 genotyped donors of the cohort, an average of approximately 250,000 unique TCR beta nucleotide sequences were sequenced per donor, roughly a sixth of them non-productive. The number of donors typed differed by locus, with roughly 620-630 for A, B, C, DRB1 and DQB1, roughly 550 for DQA1, 606 for DPA1, and some 470 for DPB1. General study outcomes and caveats: A later analysis found that HLA-associated TCR beta chains were more clonally expanded and had lower generation probabilities than equally common non-associated chains. Specific HLA alleles were associated with 18,000 or so TCR beta sequences at a false discovery rate of 0.05 in a later analysis. CMV serostatus was the only immune exposure information available for the cohort. Some 16 rarely observed V segments, including chromosome 9 orphons, were excluded from the earlier analysis of some 590 of the donors because counts were too low. The classifier was reported to diagnose cytomegalovirus status with high specificity and sensitivity in both the original cohort and the validation cohort. In a later genetic analysis, fewer N-insertions in productive TCRs were reported among donors in an Asian-associated ancestry cluster than the roughly 700-donor mean. A later analysis found that TCR association rates varied across HLA loci, with DRB1 alleles showing the most associated TCRs and HLA-C alleles the fewest. When HLA alleles, especially DR and DQ, strongly co-occurred, TCR associations were difficult to assign to individual alleles. A later analysis found that most CMV-associated TCR beta chains appeared HLA-restricted, with HLA associations seemingly driven largely by CMV exposure. Only TCR beta chains were sequenced in this cohort, and the absence of alpha or paired-chain data limited detectable features. In the study, around 160 TCR beta chains were listed as associated with cytomegalovirus. Because the 87-base-pair reads could not distinguish some IMGT-functional V segments, including TRBV6-2 and TRBV6-3, those segments were excluded. In a later genetic analysis, a missense DCLRE1C variant was associated with V-gene and J-gene trimming of TCR beta chains, and the association was replicated in an independent cohort. Broadly in line with IMGT annotations, most TCR beta V segments showed up in productive rearrangements about 87% or about 30% of the time in an earlier analysis of 587 of the donors. While some public TCRs were present in many individuals, most TCR sequences turned up only very rarely across donors. A few of the identified cytomegalovirus-associated TCR beta chains were confirmed in vitro to be specific for cytomegalovirus antigens. A further reported finding was that TCR beta sequences accurately predicted the HLA-A and HLA-B alleles for most subjects in the first cohort. A cluster of highly shared sequence variants was judged likely to represent a technical artifact of the sequencing pipeline. The presence/absence analyses assumed that sequencing depth was roughly uniform across donors, and that assumption may not be true. According to the authors, the approach could potentially be generalized to other disease states and immunological phenotypes. Because HLA typing was missing for some donors at each locus, association tests included only the typed subset. Linkage disequilibrium might explain the correlated functional status among segregating V segments, but an unknown experimental factor could not be ruled out. In a later analysis, several top co-occurrence clusters were reported to appear linked to parvovirus B19, influenza, CMV and Epstein-Barr virus.

The germline V gene sets CDR1 to SGHDT and CDR2 to YYEEEE. A distance of 9 bases separates the germline ends of V and J, which lose 4 bases and 2 bases respectively. Spanning cysteine to phenylalanine, the CDR3 consists of 13 amino acids. Of all the DNA, just the CDR3 is kept, 39 bases in frame from base 1. To prepare the library, the immunoSEQ multiplex PCR assay was applied. For the multiplex PCR, a mixture combining 60 forward primers for TCR Vbeta segments and 13 reverse primers for TCR Jbeta segments was used. A multiplex PCR assay on genomic DNA amplified the CDR3 region of rearranged TCR beta genes. On the Illumina HiSeq System, the amplified TCR beta libraries were sequenced as 87-base-pair reads. In the source study's methods: A later analysis tallied 75 million to 85 million unique TCR beta chains across the 666 repertoires, and some 10 million of those chains were shared by two or more donors. To remove PCR and sequencing errors, raw reads were error-corrected and collapsed into unique sequences using a nearest-neighbor algorithm that merged closely related sequences. Alignment of CDR3 sequences to IMGT reference sequences was used to assign V, D and J gene segments. Each retained sequence needed at least a six-nucleotide match to both a V gene segment and a J gene segment. Rearrangements were called productive when the CDR3 lacked stop codons and stayed in frame with V and J; all others were non-productive. CDR3 was defined according to IMGT convention as the region running from the second conserved V-encoded cysteine to the conserved J-encoded phenylalanine. The earlier analysis of roughly 590 of the donors excluded any sequence lacking an unambiguous match to a single V gene segment. In an earlier analysis of some 590 of the donors, a V segment was called functional when productive rearrangements were above 56.7%, and segregating when the standard deviation between donors exceeded 5%. A statistical classification framework was built for diagnosing cytomegalovirus status from the catalog of TCR beta chain sequences. In a later analysis, TCR nucleotide sequences were compared against IMGT/GENE-DB human TR gene sequences so that V and J genes could be assigned. A later analysis assigned CDR3 sequences and most-parsimonious VDJ recombination scenarios with the TCRdist pipeline. In a later analysis, every TCR beta chain was defined by the combination of its CDR3 amino acid sequence and its V-gene family, and reads without a unique V-gene family were dropped. As a way to deal with suspected cross-contamination and a sequencing artifact, a later analysis dropped over 550 nucleotide sequences that were highly shared and had low generation probability. In a later analysis, a clonal expansion index was calculated for each public chain from normalized within-repertoire ranks of inferred template counts. In a later analysis, generation probabilities were computed using a VDJ recombination model fitted to out-of-frame rearrangements, and the results were checked against IGoR. In a later analysis, TCR-TCR, TCR-HLA and TCR-CMV co-occurrence was scored with hypergeometric tests, and a repertoire-size bias correction was applied to TCR pairs. To estimate false discovery rates, a later analysis permuted the HLA or CMV assignments 20 times. A later analysis grouped co-occurring TCRs with DBSCAN, adding TCRdist sequence similarity when clustering within HLA-allele-positive subsets. Repertoires with fewer than 30,000 or more than 120,000 public chains, plus five repertoires with anomalous nucleotide sharing, were excluded from co-occurrence clustering. In its TCRdb copy, this immuneACCESS table keeps in-frame sequences only and misses some clones. Where compared with another copy, unresolved V genes explain less than half of these, and the others have no known cause. V, J and clone size were drawn from that table, and D and trimming were deduced from the DNA. This sample gives around 170,000 clones in total; around three quarters of them show up just once. Under 7.5% of the sample rests with the top ten.

The cohort consisted of hundreds of healthy bone marrow donors. At the time of sampling, all cohort members were nominally healthy, though unrecorded immune exposures were likely present. The donor tested CMV seronegative and was one of the 352 seronegative cohort members. Each donor provided a peripheral blood sample, and peripheral blood mononuclear cells were used for TCR beta sequencing. Genomic DNA extraction from the blood cell samples was performed with the Qiagen DNeasy Blood Extraction Kit. A remark on this clone: Its target antigen remains unknown. Per-nucleotide qualities are absent, and no much larger clonotype sits a single base away.

The receptor chain draws on TRBV5-6 and TRBJ1-2; TRBD1 might be the D gene, on 6 matching bases. The sequence came from a man in his forties or fifties in good health and CMV-seronegative. The sequenced sample was PBMCs. CDR3 loop: CASSRQGNYGYTF. The sequenced DNA: TGTGCCAGCAGCCGTCAGGGGAACTATGGCTACACCTTC.